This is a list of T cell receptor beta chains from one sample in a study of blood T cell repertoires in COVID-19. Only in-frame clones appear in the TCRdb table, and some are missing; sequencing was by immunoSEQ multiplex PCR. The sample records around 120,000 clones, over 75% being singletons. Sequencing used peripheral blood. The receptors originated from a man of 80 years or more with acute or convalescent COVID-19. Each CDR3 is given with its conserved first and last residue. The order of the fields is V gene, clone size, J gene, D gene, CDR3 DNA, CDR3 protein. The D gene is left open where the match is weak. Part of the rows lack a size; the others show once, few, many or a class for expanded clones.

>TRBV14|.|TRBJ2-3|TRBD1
TGTGCCAGCAGCCTACGCATGGGACAGGGAACAGATACGCAGTATTTT
CASSLRMGQGTDTQYF
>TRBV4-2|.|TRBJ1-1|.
TGTGCCAGCAGCTACGGGTGGGGGGACGGTGAAACTGAAGCTTTCTTT
CASSYGWGDGETEAFF
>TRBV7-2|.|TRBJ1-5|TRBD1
TGTGCCAGCAGCACGGGGGGGACAGGGGCGGATCAGCCCCAGCATTTT
CASSTGGTGADQPQHF
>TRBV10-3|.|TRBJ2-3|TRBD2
TGTGCCATTAGGACTAGCGGGAGTCCTAAACAGACTAGCACAGATACGCAGTATTTT
CAIRTSGSPKQTSTDTQYF
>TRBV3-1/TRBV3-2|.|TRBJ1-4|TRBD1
TGTGCCAGCAGCCCCGGACAGGCTGCAACTAATGAAAAACTGTTTTTT
CASSPGQAATNEKLFF
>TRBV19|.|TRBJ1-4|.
TGTGCCAGTGAGGACAGAGAAAAACTGTTTTTT
CASEDREKLFF
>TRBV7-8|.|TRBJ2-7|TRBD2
TGTGCCAGCAGCTCAGGGACTACCAAGTACTTC
CASSSGTTKYF
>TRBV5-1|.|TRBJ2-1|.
TGCGCCAGCAGCTTGGTGGGGAGTGGGGTCAATGAGCAGTTCTTC
CASSLVGSGVNEQFF
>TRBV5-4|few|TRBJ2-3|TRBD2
TGTGCCAGCAGCTTGGCCGTTTCGCCTAGCGGGAGGTTCGCAGATACGCAGTATTTT
CASSLAVSPSGRFADTQYF
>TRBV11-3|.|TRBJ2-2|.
TGTGCCAGCAGCTTAGGAGGGATCGGGAACACCGGGGAGCTGTTTTTT
CASSLGGIGNTGELFF
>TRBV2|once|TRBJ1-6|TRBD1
TGTGCCAGCAGTGGACAGGGGCGCTCACCCCTCCACTTT
CASSGQGRSPLHF
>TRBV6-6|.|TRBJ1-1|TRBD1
TGTGCCAGCAGGGAACAGGGGGCGCGTACTGAAGCTTTCTTT
CASREQGARTEAFF
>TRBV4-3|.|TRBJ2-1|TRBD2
TGCGCCAGCAGCCAAGAAGGGCTAGCGGGAGAAATGGGGAATGAGCAGTTCTTC
CASSQEGLAGEMGNEQFF
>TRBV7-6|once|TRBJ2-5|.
TGTGCCAGCAGCTTATCCGGCCAGGCCCAAGAGACCCAGTACTTC
CASSLSGQAQETQYF
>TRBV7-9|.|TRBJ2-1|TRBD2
TGTGCCAGCAGCTTAGAATGGCTAGCGGACTACAATGAGCAGTTCTTC
CASSLEWLADYNEQFF
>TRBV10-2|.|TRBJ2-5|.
TGCGCCAGCAGTGGAACTAGCCAAGAGACCCAGTACTTC
CASSGTSQETQYF
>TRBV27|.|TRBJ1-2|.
TGTGCCAGCAGTTTGCGGGGGAACTATGGCTACACCTTC
CASSLRGNYGYTF
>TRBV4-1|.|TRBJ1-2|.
TGCGCCAGCAGCCAGGATAGAGACAGGCTCCGCGGCTACACCTTC
CASSQDRDRLRGYTF
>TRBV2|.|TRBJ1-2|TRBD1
TGTGCCAGCAGAGGGGGCTTTATTGGCTACACCTTC
CASRGGFIGYTF
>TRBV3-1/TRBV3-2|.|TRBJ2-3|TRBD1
TGTGCCAGCACCCCACGGGACAGGGCATCAGATACGCAGTATTTT
CASTPRDRASDTQYF
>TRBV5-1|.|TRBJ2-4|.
TGCGCCAGCAGCTCGAACATCCTAGCGGCCAAAAACATTCAGTACTTC
CASSSNILAAKNIQYF
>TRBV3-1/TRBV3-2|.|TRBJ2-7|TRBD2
TGTGCCAGCAGCCCTCATACTAGCGGGCGGGCCGTCGAGCAGTACTTC
CASSPHTSGRAVEQYF